Listed below are T cell receptor beta chains from one sample, sequenced in a study of human T cells and chemical hapten exposure. TCRdb fed the RACE reads into MiXCR, producing one record per CDR3 protein. This table holds under 450,000 distinct CDR3 sequences, about 6.3% found once. The sample was whole blood, taken in connection with sensitization to the hapten diphenylcyclopropenone (DPC). The receptors stem from a woman under 30 with alopecia areata. Some clones in this sample may be carry-over from other donors' samples. Both conserved end residues are part of each CDR3. The D gene is left open where the match is weak. The size of a clone is reported for some rows only, either as once, few or many, or as a class for expanded clones.

TRBJ2-7	TRBV10-3	.	few	CAISESMGHPSSYEQYF	TGTGCCATCAGTGAGTCGATGGGACACCCGAGCTCCTACGAGCAGTACTTC
TRBJ2-3	TRBV7-2	.	few	CASMEPTDTQYF	TGTGCCAGCATGGAGCCCACAGATACGCAGTATTTT
TRBJ1-4	TRBV4-3	.	many	CASSQGTAANEKLFF	TGCGCCAGCAGCCAAGGGACGGCCGCTAATGAAAAACTGTTTTTT
TRBJ2-3	TRBV11-2	TRBD1	.	CASSRTGTVYRSSTDTQYF	TGTGCCAGCAGTCGAACAGGGACAGTATACCGAAGCAGCACAGATACGCAGTATTTT
TRBJ2-3	TRBV7-6	TRBD2	few	CASSPRSGGFTDTQYF	TGTGCCAGCAGTCCCCGGAGCGGGGGGTTCACAGATACGCAGTATTTT
TRBJ1-6	TRBV5-5	.	.	CASSFGRGTDNSPLHF	TGTGCCAGCAGCTTTGGACGGGGGACCGATAATTCACCCCTCCACTTT
TRBJ1-1	TRBV5-1	.	.	CASSLGFGLMNTEAFF	TGCGCCAGCAGCTTGGGCTTCGGACTGATGAACACTGAAGCTTTCTTT
TRBJ2-7	TRBV12-3/TRBV12-4	.	.	CASSPGPGSFSYEQYF	TGTGCCAGCAGCCCCGGCCCCGGTTCGTTTTCCTATGAGCAGTACTTC
TRBJ1-5	TRBV7-6	.	.	CASSLYRDQPQHF	TGTGCCAGCAGCTTATATCGGGATCAGCCCCAGCATTTT
TRBJ2-3	TRBV6-6	.	.	CASTPPPGAPGGTDTQYF	TGTGCCAGCACCCCACCTCCCGGGGCCCCGGGGGGCACAGATACGCAGTATTTT
TRBJ2-1	TRBV7-3	TRBD2	.	CASSPTSGGPNEQFF	TGTGCCAGCAGCCCGACTAGCGGGGGGCCCAATGAGCAGTTCTTC
TRBJ1-1	TRBV6-2/TRBV6-3	.	many	CASSYSIGAFF	TGTGCCAGCAGTTACTCGATAGGGGCTTTCTTT
TRBJ2-1	TRBV27	TRBD2	.	CASRLGGLAGQSSYNEQFF	TGTGCCAGCCGACTCGGAGGACTAGCGGGACAAAGCTCCTACAATGAGCAGTTCTTC
TRBJ2-7	TRBV14	TRBD1	.	CASSHKTGFRYEQYF	TGTGCCAGCAGTCACAAGACAGGGTTTCGCTACGAGCAGTACTTC
TRBJ1-1	TRBV12-3/TRBV12-4	.	many	CASSHRQNTEAFF	TGTGCCAGCAGTCACAGGCAGAACACTGAAGCTTTCTTT
TRBJ1-6	TRBV3-1	.	many	CASSQDIRPNSPLHF	TGTGCCAGCAGCCAAGATATTCGGCCTAATTCACCCCTCCACTTT
TRBJ2-1	TRBV11-2	TRBD2	.	CASSLGFVGGNEQFF	TGTGCCAGCAGCTTAGGTTTTGTGGGGGGGAATGAGCAGTTCTTC
TRBJ1-5	TRBV4-2	.	.	CASSQDVYGSNQPQHF	TGTGCCAGCAGCCAAGATGTATATGGGAGCAATCAGCCCCAGCATTTT
TRBJ2-7	TRBV3-1	.	.	CASSQETFYEQYF	TGTGCCAGCAGCCAAGAGACATTCTACGAGCAGTACTTC
TRBJ1-2	TRBV28	TRBD1	many	CASRSPAGQGYGYTF	TGTGCCAGCAGATCTCCTGCGGGACAGGGCTATGGCTACACCTTC
TRBJ1-1	TRBV7-3	TRBD1	many	CASSLTGGQENTEAFF	TGTGCCAGCAGCTTAACGGGGGGACAGGAGAACACTGAAGCTTTCTTT
TRBJ1-2	TRBV27	.	few	CAIGKGFNYGYTF	TGTGCCATCGGGAAGGGGTTTAACTATGGCTACACCTTC
TRBJ1-4	TRBV20-1	.	.	CSARTVVYEKLFF	TGCAGTGCCCGGACTGTAGTGTATGAAAAACTGTTTTTT
TRBJ2-2	TRBV7-7	TRBD1	few	CASSSKHPGQGAGELFF	TGTGCTAGCAGCTCGAAACATCCGGGACAGGGGGCCGGGGAGCTGTTTTTT
TRBJ1-5	TRBV7-2	.	.	CASSLTGNFHQPQHF	TGTGCCAGCAGCTTAACGGGGAACTTTCATCAGCCCCAGCATTTT
TRBJ2-1	TRBV6-2/TRBV6-3	.	few	CASSSGRKGLTYNEQFF	TGTGCCAGCAGTTCGGGCAGGAAGGGACTCACCTACAATGAGCAGTTCTTC
TRBJ1-2	TRBV5-6	.	few	CASSYDSEALYGYTF	TGTGCCAGCAGCTATGACTCGGAGGCCCTCTATGGCTACACCTTC
TRBJ1-2	TRBV11-2	TRBD1	.	CASSLAGQGQYYGYTF	TGTGCCAGCAGCTTAGCCGGACAGGGGCAGTACTATGGCTACACCTTC
TRBJ2-3	TRBV20-1	.	.	CSATNQGGGGADTQYF	TGCAGTGCTACAAACCAAGGGGGAGGGGGCGCAGATACGCAGTATTTT
TRBJ1-2	TRBV27	.	.	CASRRDRQDTYGYTF	TGTGCCAGCAGGCGTGATCGACAGGACACCTATGGCTACACCTTC
TRBJ2-2	TRBV3-1	.	.	CASSRGGQVNTGELFF	TGTGCCAGCAGCCGCGGGGGACAGGTGAACACCGGGGAGCTGTTTTTT
TRBJ2-3	TRBV7-2	.	many	CASSSRQGPDTQYF	TGTGCCAGCAGCTCGCGGCAGGGGCCAGATACGCAGTATTTT
TRBJ1-4	TRBV7-3	TRBD1	many	CASSPTGQGADSGEKLFF	TGTGCCAGCAGTCCTACGGGACAGGGGGCAGATAGCGGTGAAAAACTGTTTTTT
TRBJ1-1	TRBV7-9	TRBD1	.	CASSPGTGGSAEAFF	TGTGCCAGCAGCCCCGGGACAGGGGGTAGCGCTGAAGCTTTCTTT
TRBJ1-5	TRBV4-3	TRBD1	many	CASSLGQGYNQPQHF	TGCGCCAGCAGCCTGGGACAGGGATACAATCAGCCCCAGCATTTT
TRBJ1-5	TRBV6-2/TRBV6-3	TRBD1	many	CASSWGDTGVNQPQHF	TGTGCCAGCAGTTGGGGAGATACAGGGGTCAATCAGCCCCAGCATTTT
TRBJ2-1	TRBV29-1	TRBD1	many	CSAAGTGGYNEQFF	TGCAGCGCCGCCGGGACAGGGGGCTACAATGAGCAGTTCTTC
TRBJ2-3	TRBV7-2	.	.	CASSLVPLAGTDTQYF	TGTGCCAGCAGCTTAGTACCTCTGGCAGGCACAGATACGCAGTATTTT
TRBJ2-3	TRBV7-9	TRBD2	.	CASSTSGGPPDTQYF	TGTGCCAGCAGCACTAGCGGGGGGCCACCAGATACGCAGTATTTT
TRBJ2-2	TRBV25-1	TRBD2	.	CASSDSGALVGELFF	TGTGCCAGCAGTGACAGCGGGGCCCTCGTCGGGGAGCTGTTTTTT
TRBJ1-1	TRBV4-3	.	.	CASSQGTRGYTEAFF	TGCGCCAGCAGCCAAGGTACGCGAGGATACACTGAAGCTTTCTTT
TRBJ2-3	TRBV4-3	.	few	CASSQDFGGSTDTQYF	TGCGCCAGCAGCCAAGACTTTGGCGGTAGCACAGATACGCAGTATTTT
TRBJ1-2	TRBV7-6	.	many	CASSPLIGGTLTYGYTF	TGTGCCAGCAGCCCACTTATAGGGGGGACACTGACATATGGCTACACCTTC
TRBJ1-1	TRBV7-8	TRBD1	many	CASTVDRAGEAFF	TGTGCCAGCACCGTCGACAGGGCCGGTGAAGCTTTCTTT
TRBJ1-1	TRBV4-3	.	many	CASSQVFGTALTEAFF	TGCGCCAGCAGCCAGGTATTTGGGACGGCGTTAACTGAAGCTTTCTTT
TRBJ2-7	TRBV6-2/TRBV6-3	.	.	CASSKTPVYEQYF	TGTGCCAGCAGTAAGACTCCAGTCTACGAGCAGTACTTC
TRBJ2-4	TRBV3-1	.	many	CASSHLTAKNIQYF	TGTGCCAGCAGCCATTTGACAGCCAAAAACATTCAGTACTTC
TRBJ1-2	TRBV6-2/TRBV6-3	.	many	CASSRPDSNYGYTF	TGTGCCAGCAGCCGCCCGGACAGCAACTATGGCTACACCTTC
TRBJ2-6	TRBV7-9	.	.	CASSSKTRGGAGANVLTF	TGTGCCAGCAGCTCCAAAACCCGGGGAGGAGCTGGGGCCAACGTCCTGACTTTC
TRBJ1-5	TRBV6-5	.	.	CASSRTPNQPQHF	TGTGCCAGCAGTCGGACCCCCAATCAGCCCCAGCATTTT
TRBJ1-1	TRBV5-1	TRBD1	many	CASSNGQVNTEAFF	TGCGCCAGCAGCAACGGACAGGTGAACACTGAAGCTTTCTTT
TRBJ1-3	TRBV29-1	.	many	CSAETGNSGNTIYF	TGCAGCGCCGAGACAGGCAACTCTGGAAACACCATATATTTT
TRBJ1-2	TRBV3-1	.	.	CASSQGETSYTF	TGTGCCAGCAGCCAAGGGGAGACATCTTACACCTTC
TRBJ1-6	TRBV6-5	TRBD1	many	CASRKGQGRNSPLHF	TGTGCCAGCAGAAAAGGACAGGGGAGGAATTCACCCCTCCACTTT
TRBJ1-1	TRBV6-5	TRBD1	.	CASSRSRDSLFLAFF	TGTGCCAGCAGTAGAAGTCGGGACAGCCTGTTTCTGGCTTTCTTT
TRBJ2-2	TRBV24-1	.	.	CATSDLQRTGELFF	TGTGCCACCAGTGATTTGCAACGCACCGGGGAGCTGTTTTTT
TRBJ2-1	TRBV12-3/TRBV12-4	.	few	CASVRRVGNEQFF	TGTGCCAGCGTCCGCAGGGTAGGAAATGAGCAGTTCTTC